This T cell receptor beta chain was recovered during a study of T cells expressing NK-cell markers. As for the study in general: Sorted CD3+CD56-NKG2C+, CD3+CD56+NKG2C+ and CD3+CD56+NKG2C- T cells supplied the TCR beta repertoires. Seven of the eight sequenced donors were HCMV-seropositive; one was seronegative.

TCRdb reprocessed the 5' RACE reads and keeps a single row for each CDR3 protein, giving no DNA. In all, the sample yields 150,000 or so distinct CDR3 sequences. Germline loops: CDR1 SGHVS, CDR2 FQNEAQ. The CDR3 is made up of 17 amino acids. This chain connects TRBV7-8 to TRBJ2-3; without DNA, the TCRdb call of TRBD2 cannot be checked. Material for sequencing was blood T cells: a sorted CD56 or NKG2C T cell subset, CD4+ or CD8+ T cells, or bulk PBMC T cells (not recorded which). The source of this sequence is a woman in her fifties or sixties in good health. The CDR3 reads CASSSLAGSLSTDTQYF.